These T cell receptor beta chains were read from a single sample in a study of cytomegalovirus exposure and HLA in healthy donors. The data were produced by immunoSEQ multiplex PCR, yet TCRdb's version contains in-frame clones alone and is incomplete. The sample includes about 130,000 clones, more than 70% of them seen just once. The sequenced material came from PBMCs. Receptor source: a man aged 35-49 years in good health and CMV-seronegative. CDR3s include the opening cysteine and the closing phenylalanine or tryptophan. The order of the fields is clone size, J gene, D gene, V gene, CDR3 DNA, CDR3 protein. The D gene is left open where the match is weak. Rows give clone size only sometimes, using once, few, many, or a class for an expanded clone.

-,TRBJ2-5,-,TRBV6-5,TGTGCCACCTGGACAGAAGCGGAGACCCAGTACTTC,CATWTEAETQYF
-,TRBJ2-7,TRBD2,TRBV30,TGTGCCTGGAGTCGACTAGCGGCCAGCTCCTACGAGCAGTACTTC,CAWSRLAASSYEQYF
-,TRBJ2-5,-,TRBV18,TGTGCCAGCTCACCAACACAGCAAGAGACCCAGTACTTC,CASSPTQQETQYF
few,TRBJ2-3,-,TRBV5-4,TGTGCCAGCAGCTTCCAGGGGGGAAGGGGCACAGATACGCAGTATTTT,CASSFQGGRGTDTQYF
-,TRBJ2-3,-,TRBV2,TGTGCCAGCATTCGGGGTCTCAGCGCAGATACGCAGTATTTT,CASIRGLSADTQYF
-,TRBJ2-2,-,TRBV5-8,TGTGCCAGCAGCTTAACAGAAATCCCCGGGGAGCTGTTTTTT,CASSLTEIPGELFF
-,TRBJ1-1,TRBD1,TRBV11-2,TGTGCCAGCAGCTTAGAGGTTGGGCAGGGGGACACTGAAGCTTTCTTT,CASSLEVGQGDTEAFF
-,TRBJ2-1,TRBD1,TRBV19,TGTGCCAGTACGCCGAGTGGGACAGGGGGCTACAATGAGCAGTTCTTC,CASTPSGTGGYNEQFF
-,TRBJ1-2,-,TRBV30,TGTGCCTGGAGTGTAGGCCGGAGCTATGGCTACACCTTC,CAWSVGRSYGYTF
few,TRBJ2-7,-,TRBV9,TGTGCCAGCAGCGTAGAAGACGGAGGCGAGCAGTACTTC,CASSVEDGGEQYF
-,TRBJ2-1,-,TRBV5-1,TGCGCCAGCAGCTTGGTGGCAGATTCCTACAATGAGCAGTTCTTC,CASSLVADSYNEQFF
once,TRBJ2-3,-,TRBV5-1,TGCGCCAGCAGCTTGGGGAGGGCGGGGTACACAGATACGCAGTATTTT,CASSLGRAGYTDTQYF
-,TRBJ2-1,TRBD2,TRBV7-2,TGTGCCAGCAGCCCGGGACTAGCCCTAGATAGGTTCTTC,CASSPGLALDRFF
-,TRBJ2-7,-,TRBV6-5,TGTGCCAGCAGTTATAATGGGGAGTACGAGCAGTACTTC,CASSYNGEYEQYF
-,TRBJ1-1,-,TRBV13,TGTGCCAGCACTCCCCAGGGCGCTGAAGCTTTCTTT,CASTPQGAEAFF
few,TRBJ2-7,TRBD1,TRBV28,TGTGCCAGCAGTCTAGGGACAGGGGGCCCCTACGAGCAGTACTTC,CASSLGTGGPYEQYF
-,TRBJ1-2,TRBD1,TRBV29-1,TGCAGCGTTTTGGGACAGAATGATGAGACTAACTATGGCTACACCTTC,CSVLGQNDETNYGYTF
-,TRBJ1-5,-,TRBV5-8,TGTGCCAGCAGCTTTACAGCATATAGCAATCAGCCCCAGCATTTT,CASSFTAYSNQPQHF
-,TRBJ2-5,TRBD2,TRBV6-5,TGTGCCAGCAGTTCCCTAGCGGTCCAAGAGACCCAGTACTTC,CASSSLAVQETQYF
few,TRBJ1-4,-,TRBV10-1,TGCGCCAGCAGTGAGTCGCCGGAGGAAAAACTGTTTTTT,CASSESPEEKLFF
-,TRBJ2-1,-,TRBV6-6,TGTGCCAGCAGCCCGCGTAATGAGCAGTTCTTC,CASSPRNEQFF
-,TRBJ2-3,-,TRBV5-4,TGTGCCAGCAGCTTGGGTAGCGCAAGGGCAGATACGCAGTATTTT,CASSLGSARADTQYF
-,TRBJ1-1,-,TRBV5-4,TGTGCCAGCAGCCCGACCCGGGGGGGGAGTACTGAAGCTTTCTTT,CASSPTRGGSTEAFF
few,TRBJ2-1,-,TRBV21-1,TGTGCCAGCAGCAAAGGTATGGCGGTGAACAATGAGCAGTTCTTC,CASSKGMAVNNEQFF
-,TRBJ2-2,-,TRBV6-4,TGTGCCAGCAGTGAATTCCAAACCGGGGAGCTGTTTTTT,CASSEFQTGELFF
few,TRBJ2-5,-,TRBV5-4,TGTGCCAGCAGCCGGAATCGGGGAGTAGCGGACGGGACCCAGTACTTC,CASSRNRGVADGTQYF
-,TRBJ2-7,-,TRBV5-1,TGCGCCAGCAGCAGTAACCCCGCCGGGGGAAGCTCCTACGAGCAGTACTTC,CASSSNPAGGSSYEQYF
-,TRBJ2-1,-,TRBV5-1,TGCGCCAGCAGCTTGGAACAGGCCCGATGGTTCTTC,CASSLEQARWFF
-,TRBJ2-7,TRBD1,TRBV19,TGTGCCAGTAGTATGTGGACAGGCGGAGAGAGTTACGAGCAGTACTTC,CASSMWTGGESYEQYF
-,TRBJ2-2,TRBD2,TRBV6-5,TGTGCCAGCAGCCATACTAGCGGGGCCGGGGAGCTGTTTTTT,CASSHTSGAGELFF
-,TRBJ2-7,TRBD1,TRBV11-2,TGTGCCAGCAGCTCCTTCAGGGGGCCTATCTGCTACGAGCAGTACTTC,CASSSFRGPICYEQYF
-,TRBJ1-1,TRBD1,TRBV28,TGTGCCAGCAGCCTAATCACAGGGGGCACTGAAGCTTTCTTT,CASSLITGGTEAFF
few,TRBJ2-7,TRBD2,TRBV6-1,TGTGCCAGCAGTCAGTTTAGCGGGGGCTCCTACGAGCAGTACTTC,CASSQFSGGSYEQYF
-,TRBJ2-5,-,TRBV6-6,TGTGCCAGCAGTTATGGCGCAGGGAAAGAGACCCAGTACTTC,CASSYGAGKETQYF
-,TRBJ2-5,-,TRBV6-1,TGTGCCAGCAGTGAACAACCACGGGTGCCGCAAGAGACCCAGTACTTC,CASSEQPRVPQETQYF
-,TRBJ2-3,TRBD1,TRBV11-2,TGTGCCAGCAGCTTACGGACAGGGATGAGGGCAGATACGCAGTATTTT,CASSLRTGMRADTQYF